A selection of T cell receptor beta chains follows, all from one sample in a study of graft-versus-host responses after intestinal transplantation. Profiling relied on immunoSEQ multiplex PCR, and the TCRdb table lists in-frame clones only, not all of them. The sample records some 140,000 clones, approximately 94% being singletons. Their recognized antigens are unknown. This material consisted of unstimulated CD4+ T cells sorted from spleen or lymph node cells, taken before intestinal transplant. The receptors here all came from a human donor who received an intestinal transplant. Each CDR3 is given with its conserved first and last residue. Each record gives: J gene, clone size, V gene, CDR3 protein. Where a row states a size, it is once, few, many or the class of an expanded clone; other rows omit it.

j_gene: TRBJ2-2; abundance: -; v_gene: TRBV5-1; CDR3aa: CASSLIQGNTGELFF
j_gene: TRBJ1-2; abundance: -; v_gene: TRBV5-1; CDR3aa: CASSHQNNYGYTF
j_gene: TRBJ1-4; abundance: -; v_gene: TRBV7-2; CDR3aa: CASSRTSQGEKLFF
j_gene: TRBJ1-2; abundance: -; v_gene: TRBV29-1; CDR3aa: CSVEDRGLGLYGYTF
j_gene: TRBJ2-3; abundance: -; v_gene: TRBV4-1; CDR3aa: CASSQLAGHTDTQYF
j_gene: TRBJ1-6; abundance: -; v_gene: TRBV18; CDR3aa: CASSAENRGNSPLHF
j_gene: TRBJ2-3; abundance: -; v_gene: TRBV6-5; CDR3aa: CASSSFSGATDTQYF
j_gene: TRBJ2-5; abundance: -; v_gene: TRBV6-1; CDR3aa: CASSEAQRGFETQYF
j_gene: TRBJ2-5; abundance: -; v_gene: TRBV5-4; CDR3aa: CASSPREETQYF
j_gene: TRBJ2-3; abundance: few; v_gene: TRBV11-2; CDR3aa: CASSLASGQRTDTQYF
j_gene: TRBJ2-5; abundance: once; v_gene: TRBV4-1; CDR3aa: CASSQDRAPYQETQYF
j_gene: TRBJ1-1; abundance: -; v_gene: TRBV11-2; CDR3aa: CASSWTSGHPVAFF
j_gene: -; abundance: -; v_gene: TRBV5-1; CDR3aa: CASSFGGAGYNEQFF
j_gene: TRBJ1-4; abundance: once; v_gene: TRBV11-2; CDR3aa: CASSRITGRLFF
j_gene: TRBJ1-3; abundance: -; v_gene: TRBV7-7; CDR3aa: CASSLEVFRDIQEAGNTIYF
j_gene: TRBJ1-5; abundance: -; v_gene: TRBV6-5; CDR3aa: CASSYPGQPQHF
j_gene: TRBJ1-1; abundance: -; v_gene: TRBV9; CDR3aa: CASSLSAGKEAEAFF
j_gene: TRBJ2-5; abundance: -; v_gene: TRBV27; CDR3aa: CASSWGISGETQYF
j_gene: TRBJ2-7; abundance: -; v_gene: TRBV6-5; CDR3aa: CASRAGLAGQYEQYF
j_gene: TRBJ2-7; abundance: once; v_gene: TRBV2; CDR3aa: CASSGMTGGYYYEQYF
j_gene: TRBJ2-1; abundance: -; v_gene: TRBV12-5; CDR3aa: CASGLVRVNEQFF
j_gene: TRBJ1-2; abundance: -; v_gene: TRBV9; CDR3aa: CASSVGDYGYTF
j_gene: TRBJ2-2; abundance: -; v_gene: TRBV9; CDR3aa: CASSVSGGDTGELFF
j_gene: TRBJ2-7; abundance: -; v_gene: TRBV29-1; CDR3aa: CSVSRDRSYEQYF
j_gene: TRBJ2-3; abundance: -; v_gene: TRBV5-4; CDR3aa: CASSLRSGGTDTQYF
j_gene: TRBJ1-6; abundance: -; v_gene: TRBV19; CDR3aa: CASKKEVFYNSPLHF
j_gene: TRBJ2-2; abundance: -; v_gene: TRBV19; CDR3aa: CASTLGGDTGELFF
j_gene: TRBJ1-3; abundance: -; v_gene: TRBV2; CDR3aa: CASSTHKRAGGNTIYF
j_gene: TRBJ2-5; abundance: -; v_gene: TRBV5-4; CDR3aa: CASRERSGQETQYF
j_gene: TRBJ1-2; abundance: -; v_gene: TRBV10-3; CDR3aa: CAISGQGANYGYTF
j_gene: TRBJ1-4; abundance: -; v_gene: TRBV5-1; CDR3aa: CASSLVEGEKLFF
j_gene: TRBJ2-5; abundance: -; v_gene: TRBV19; CDR3aa: CASRPRGAGASYQETQYF
j_gene: TRBJ2-2; abundance: -; v_gene: TRBV5-1; CDR3aa: CASSLDSQGGLFF
j_gene: TRBJ2-1; abundance: -; v_gene: TRBV19; CDR3aa: CAPGRITYNEQFF
j_gene: TRBJ2-1; abundance: -; v_gene: TRBV18; CDR3aa: CASSRPVLAGGPKQFF
j_gene: TRBJ2-1; abundance: -; v_gene: TRBV9; CDR3aa: CASAPGGGRYNEQFF
j_gene: TRBJ2-7; abundance: -; v_gene: TRBV6-1; CDR3aa: CASSRQGAWEQYF
j_gene: TRBJ2-7; abundance: -; v_gene: TRBV6-5; CDR3aa: CASSEDGTGLPHF
j_gene: TRBJ1-1; abundance: once; v_gene: TRBV7-2; CDR3aa: CASSLRAEIEAFF
j_gene: TRBJ2-3; abundance: -; v_gene: TRBV11-3; CDR3aa: CASSSGLAKAQYF
j_gene: TRBJ1-6; abundance: -; v_gene: TRBV11-3; CDR3aa: CASSFGDSRNSPLHF
j_gene: TRBJ1-5; abundance: -; v_gene: TRBV20-1; CDR3aa: CSASGLQPQHF
j_gene: TRBJ2-5; abundance: -; v_gene: TRBV27; CDR3aa: CASTKTVRDQETQYF
j_gene: TRBJ2-7; abundance: -; v_gene: TRBV5-4; CDR3aa: CASSPDRVARYEQYF
j_gene: TRBJ2-7; abundance: -; v_gene: TRBV6-1; CDR3aa: CASSSVGTGNYEQYF
j_gene: TRBJ2-3; abundance: -; v_gene: TRBV9; CDR3aa: CASSANQGDTQYF
j_gene: TRBJ1-2; abundance: -; v_gene: TRBV18; CDR3aa: CASSPPSGNYGYTF
j_gene: TRBJ1-4; abundance: -; v_gene: TRBV7-9; CDR3aa: CASSARTANEKLFF
j_gene: TRBJ1-1; abundance: -; v_gene: TRBV5-6; CDR3aa: CASSFGGGWNTEAFF
j_gene: TRBJ2-7; abundance: -; v_gene: TRBV6-1; CDR3aa: CASRLLAGTYEQYF
j_gene: TRBJ1-1; abundance: -; v_gene: TRBV7-8; CDR3aa: CASSLLLGQGASEAFF
j_gene: TRBJ2-3; abundance: -; v_gene: TRBV7-3; CDR3aa: CASKGEHLLTDTQYF
j_gene: TRBJ2-7; abundance: -; v_gene: TRBV11-3; CDR3aa: CASSLDQRLAGGHEQYF
j_gene: TRBJ1-2; abundance: once; v_gene: TRBV2; CDR3aa: CASRGGLGYTF
j_gene: TRBJ2-7; abundance: once; v_gene: TRBV12-5; CDR3aa: CASGQGAAYEQYF
j_gene: TRBJ2-3; abundance: -; v_gene: TRBV9; CDR3aa: CASSPQTIRTDTQYF
j_gene: TRBJ2-7; abundance: -; v_gene: TRBV30; CDR3aa: CAWSSPYEQYF
j_gene: TRBJ2-2; abundance: -; v_gene: TRBV5-4; CDR3aa: CASSFAGGFPGELFF